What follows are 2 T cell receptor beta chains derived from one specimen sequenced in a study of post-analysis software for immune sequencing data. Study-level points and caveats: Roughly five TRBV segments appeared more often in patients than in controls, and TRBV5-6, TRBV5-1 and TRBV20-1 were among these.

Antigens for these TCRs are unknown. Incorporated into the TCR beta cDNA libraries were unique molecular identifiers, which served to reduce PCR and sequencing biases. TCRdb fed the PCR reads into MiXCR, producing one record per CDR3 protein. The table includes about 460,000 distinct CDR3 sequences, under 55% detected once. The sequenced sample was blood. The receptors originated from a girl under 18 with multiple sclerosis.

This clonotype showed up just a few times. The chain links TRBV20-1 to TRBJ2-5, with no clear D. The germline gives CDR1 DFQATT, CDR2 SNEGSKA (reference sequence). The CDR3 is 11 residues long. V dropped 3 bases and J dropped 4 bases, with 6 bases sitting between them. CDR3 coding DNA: TGCAGTGCTAGCCCGTCAGAGACCCAGTACTTC. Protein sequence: CSASPSETQYF.

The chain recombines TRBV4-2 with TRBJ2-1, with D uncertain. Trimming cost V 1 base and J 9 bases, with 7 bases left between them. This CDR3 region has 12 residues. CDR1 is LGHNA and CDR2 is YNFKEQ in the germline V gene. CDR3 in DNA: TGTGCCAGCAGCCAAGGAATGGGTGAGCAGTTCTTC. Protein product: CASSQGMGEQFF.